The rows below give T cell receptor beta chains drawn from one sample of a study of memory CD8 T cells in hepatitis C reinfection. Only in-frame clones appear in the TCRdb table, and some are missing; sequencing was by immunoSEQ multiplex PCR. The data show 35,000 to 50,000 clones, more than 75% seen once. The sequenced sample consisted of naive CD8+ T cells sorted from blood. The receptors here all came from a man between 18 and 29 years old with hepatitis C virus infection. The CDR3 runs from the conserved cysteine through the conserved F or W. The order of the fields is V gene, J gene, D gene, CDR3 length, clone size, CDR3 DNA, CDR3 protein. The D gene is left open where the match is weak. A clone size is listed for some rows: how often the clone was seen (once, few, many), or a class if it is expanded.

TRBV5-1	TRBJ2-3	TRBD2	18	.	TGCGCCAGCAGCTTGTTAGGGACTAGCGGGAGAGGGCCAGATACGCAGTATTTT	CASSLLGTSGRGPDTQYF
TRBV19	TRBJ2-1	TRBD2	16	.	TGTGCCAGTAGTATCCAGACTAGCGGGAGCGGTAATGAGCAGTTCTTC	CASSIQTSGSGNEQFF
TRBV5-1	TRBJ2-7	TRBD2	16	.	TGCGCCAGCAGCTCCTCCATTAGCGGGAGTTGGTACGAGCAGTACTTC	CASSSSISGSWYEQYF
TRBV6-5	TRBJ1-2	.	13	.	TGTGCCAGCAGTTACGGGGGGAACTATGGCTACACCTTC	CASSYGGNYGYTF
TRBV9	TRBJ2-7	TRBD1	14	.	TGTGCCAGCAGCGTCCAGGGGGCGGGGAACGAGCAGTACTTC	CASSVQGAGNEQYF
TRBV28	TRBJ2-7	TRBD1	14	.	TGTGCCAGCAGTTCCGGGACAGGGGTGTACGAGCAGTACTTC	CASSSGTGVYEQYF
TRBV19	TRBJ1-5	.	13	.	TGTGCCACAACTCAGGGGTATCATCAGCCCCAGCATTTT	CATTQGYHQPQHF
TRBV27	TRBJ2-3	.	13	.	TGTGCCAGCTCCGGGACAACCACAGATACGCAGTATTTT	CASSGTTTDTQYF
TRBV4-1	TRBJ2-1	.	11	.	TGCGCCAGCAGCCAAGGGAGTGAGCAGTTCTTC	CASSQGSEQFF
TRBV5-4	TRBJ2-1	TRBD2	13	.	TGTGCCAGCAGCCCAGGGACTAACAATGAGCAGTTCTTC	CASSPGTNNEQFF
TRBV9	TRBJ2-2	.	12	.	TGTGCCAGCAGCGTAGCGACCGGGGAGCTGTTTTTT	CASSVATGELFF
TRBV27	TRBJ2-7	TRBD2	16	.	TGTGCCAGCAGTCCACGACTAGCGGGAAATTCCTACGAGCAGTACTTC	CASSPRLAGNSYEQYF
TRBV15	TRBJ2-3	TRBD2	16	.	TGTGCCACCAGCACCCGAGCGGGGGGTTCCACAGATACGCAGTATTTT	CATSTRAGGSTDTQYF
TRBV7-9	TRBJ1-5	.	15	.	TGTGCCAGCAGCTTAGGGGCAGATAGCAATCAGCCCCAGCATTTT	CASSLGADSNQPQHF
TRBV27	TRBJ2-1	TRBD2	16	.	TGTGCCAGCAGTTCATCGTCTAGCGGGGGCGGGTATGAGCAGTTCTTC	CASSSSSSGGGYEQFF
TRBV6-6	TRBJ1-1	TRBD1	13	.	TGTGCCAGCAGCGCCGGGACAGGGACTGAAGCTTTCTTT	CASSAGTGTEAFF
TRBV14	TRBJ2-1	.	14	.	TGTGCCAGCAAACCAGGGGGGTCCTACAATGAGCAGTTCTTC	CASKPGGSYNEQFF
TRBV27	TRBJ2-5	TRBD1	15	.	TGTGCCAGCAGTCCGGGACAGTCGGGCCAAGAGACCCAGTACTTC	CASSPGQSGQETQYF
TRBV29-1	TRBJ2-1	TRBD2	17	.	TGCAGCGTTGAGGGGACTAGCGGGTCTCTGGCCTACAATGAGCAGTTCTTC	CSVEGTSGSLAYNEQFF
TRBV19	TRBJ1-5	.	18	.	TGTGCCAGTAGTATGAGAACGAGATCTAGCATTGGCAATCAGCCCCAGCATTTT	CASSMRTRSSIGNQPQHF
TRBV11-2	TRBJ2-5	TRBD1	14	.	TGTGCCAGCAGCCCACAGGGGATCCAAGAGACCCAGTACTTC	CASSPQGIQETQYF
TRBV6-5	TRBJ2-5	TRBD2	16	.	TGTGCCAGCAGTTACCTTCGGACTAGCGGGAGGGAGACCCAGTACTTC	CASSYLRTSGRETQYF
TRBV28	TRBJ2-3	TRBD2	16	.	TGTGCCAGCAGCCCACTAGCGGGAGGTGACACAGATACGCAGTATTTT	CASSPLAGGDTDTQYF
TRBV12-2	TRBJ2-7	.	13	once	TGTGCAAGTCGCTTTTATTTCTCCTACGAGCAGTACTTC	CASRFYFSYEQYF
TRBV29-1	TRBJ1-1	TRBD1	14	.	TGCAGCGTTGAAGATCTGGACAGGGACACTGAAGCTTTCTTT	CSVEDLDRDTEAFF
TRBV7-2	TRBJ2-5	TRBD2	14	.	TGTGCCAGCAGCCCGTCGGGACTAGAGGAGACCCAGTACTTC	CASSPSGLEETQYF
TRBV10-1	TRBJ1-1	.	14	.	TGCGCCAGCAGTGAGTTCGGACAGTACACTGAAGCTTTCTTT	CASSEFGQYTEAFF
TRBV7-2	TRBJ2-3	TRBD2	16	once	TGTGCCAGCAGCTTACCGGCTAGCGGGGGGGCAGATACGCAGTATTTT	CASSLPASGGADTQYF
TRBV7-2	TRBJ2-1	TRBD2	15	.	TGTGCCAGCAGCTTATGGACTAGCGGGGGGAATGAGCAGTTCTTC	CASSLWTSGGNEQFF
TRBV4-3	TRBJ1-5	.	14	.	TGCGCCAGCACACCGACCCTAGGAAATCAGCCCCAGCATTTT	CASTPTLGNQPQHF
TRBV7-9	TRBJ2-5	TRBD2	16	once	TGTGCCAGCAGCTTATTGGCTAGCGGGCCGCAAGAGACCCAGTACTTC	CASSLLASGPQETQYF
TRBV5-6	TRBJ1-6	.	13	once	TGTGCCAGCAGCTTTTGGGGGGGGAGCCCCCTCCACTTT	CASSFWGGSPLHF